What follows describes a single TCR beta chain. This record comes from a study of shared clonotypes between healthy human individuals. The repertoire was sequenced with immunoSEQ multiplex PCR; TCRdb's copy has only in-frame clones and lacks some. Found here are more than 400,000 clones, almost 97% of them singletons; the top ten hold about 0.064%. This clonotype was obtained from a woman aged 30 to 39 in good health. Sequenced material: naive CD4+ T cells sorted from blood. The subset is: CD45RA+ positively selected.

CDR3 amino acids: CASSFEGAATNEKLFF. Written as DNA, the CDR3 is TGTGCCAGCAGCTTCGAGGGGGCCGCAACTAATGAAAAACTGTTTTTT. The chain employs TRBV7-9 and TRBJ1-4; 7 nucleotides align to TRBD1. In germline, CDR1 is SEHNR, CDR2 FQNEAQ (reference sequence). Unmatched junction bases numbered 4, after V lost 3 bases and J lost 0 bases. This CDR3 has 16 residues.